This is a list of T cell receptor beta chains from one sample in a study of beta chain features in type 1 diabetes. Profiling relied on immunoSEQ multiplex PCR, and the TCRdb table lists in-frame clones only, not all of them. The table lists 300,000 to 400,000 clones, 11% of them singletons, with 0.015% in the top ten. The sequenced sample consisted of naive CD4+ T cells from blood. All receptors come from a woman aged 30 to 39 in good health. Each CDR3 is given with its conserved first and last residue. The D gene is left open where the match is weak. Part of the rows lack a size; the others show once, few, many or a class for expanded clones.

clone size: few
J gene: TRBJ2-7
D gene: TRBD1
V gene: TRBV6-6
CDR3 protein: CASGRQGTPSEQYF
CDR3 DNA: TGTGCCAGCGGCAGACAGGGGACCCCGAGTGAGCAGTACTTC

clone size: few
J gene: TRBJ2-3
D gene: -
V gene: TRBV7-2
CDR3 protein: CASSQGGYADTQYF
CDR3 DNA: TGTGCCAGCAGCCAGGGGGGTTACGCAGATACGCAGTATTTT

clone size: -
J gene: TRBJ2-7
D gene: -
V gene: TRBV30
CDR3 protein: CAWRGGASYEQYF
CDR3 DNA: TGTGCCTGGAGAGGGGGGGCATCCTACGAGCAGTACTTC

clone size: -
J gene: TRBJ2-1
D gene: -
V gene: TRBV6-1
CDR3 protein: CASSEVPGIFNEQFF
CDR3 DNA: TGTGCCAGCAGTGAAGTGCCCGGGATTTTCAATGAGCAGTTCTTC

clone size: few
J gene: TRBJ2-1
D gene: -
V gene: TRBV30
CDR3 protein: CAWRSVWELNEQFF
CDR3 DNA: TGTGCCTGGAGATCTGTGTGGGAGCTCAATGAGCAGTTCTTC

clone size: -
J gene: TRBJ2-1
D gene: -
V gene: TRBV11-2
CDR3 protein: CASSLDRGREQFF
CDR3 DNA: TGTGCCAGCAGCTTAGATCGCGGGCGGGAGCAGTTCTTC

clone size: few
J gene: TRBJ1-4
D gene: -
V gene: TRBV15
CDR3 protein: CATSRDPVGAATNEKLFF
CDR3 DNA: TGTGCCACCAGCAGAGATCCAGTGGGGGCCGCAACTAATGAAAAACTGTTTTTT

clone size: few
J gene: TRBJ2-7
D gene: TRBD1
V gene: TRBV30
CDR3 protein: CAWLRSGTVLPEQYF
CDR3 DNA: TGTGCCTGGCTAAGATCCGGGACAGTCTTACCCGAGCAGTACTTC

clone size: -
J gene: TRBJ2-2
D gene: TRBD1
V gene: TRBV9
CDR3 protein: CASSTRTGLTGELFF
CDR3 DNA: TGTGCCAGCAGCACCCGGACAGGGTTGACCGGGGAGCTGTTTTTT

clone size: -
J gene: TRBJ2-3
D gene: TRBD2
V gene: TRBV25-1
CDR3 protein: CASSARDYSTDTQYF
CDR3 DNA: TGTGCCAGCAGTGCCCGGGACTATAGCACAGATACGCAGTATTTT

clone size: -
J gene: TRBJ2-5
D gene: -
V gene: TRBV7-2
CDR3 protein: CASSPWEAAQETQYF
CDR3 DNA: TGTGCCAGCAGCCCCTGGGAGGCGGCACAAGAGACCCAGTACTTC

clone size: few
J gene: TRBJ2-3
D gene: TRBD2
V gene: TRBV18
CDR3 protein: CASSPRLAQGDTQYF
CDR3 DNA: TGTGCCAGCTCACCAAGACTAGCCCAGGGAGATACGCAGTATTTT

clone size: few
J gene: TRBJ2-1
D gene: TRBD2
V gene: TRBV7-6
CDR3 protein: CASSSASGSSYNEQFF
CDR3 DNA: TGTGCCAGCAGCTCCGCTAGCGGTAGCTCCTACAATGAGCAGTTCTTC

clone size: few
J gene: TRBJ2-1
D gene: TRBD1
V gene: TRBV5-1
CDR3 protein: CASSLGQGSYNEQFF
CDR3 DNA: TGCGCCAGCAGCCTCGGACAGGGGTCCTACAATGAGCAGTTCTTC

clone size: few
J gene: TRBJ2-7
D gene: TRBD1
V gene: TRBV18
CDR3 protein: CASSPRDSTYEQYF
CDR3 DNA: TGTGCCAGCTCACCCCGGGACAGCACCTACGAGCAGTACTTC